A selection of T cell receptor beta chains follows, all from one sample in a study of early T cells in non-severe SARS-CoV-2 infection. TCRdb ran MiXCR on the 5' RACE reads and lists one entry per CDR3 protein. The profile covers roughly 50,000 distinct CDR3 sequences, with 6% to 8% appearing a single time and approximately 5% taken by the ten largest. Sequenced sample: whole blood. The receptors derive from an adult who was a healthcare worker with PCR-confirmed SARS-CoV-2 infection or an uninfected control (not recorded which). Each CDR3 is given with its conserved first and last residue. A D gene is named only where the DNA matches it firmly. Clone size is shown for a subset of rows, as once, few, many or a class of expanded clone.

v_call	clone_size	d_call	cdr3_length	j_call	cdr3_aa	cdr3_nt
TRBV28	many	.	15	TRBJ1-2	CASRPWEEGNYGYTF	TGTGCCAGCAGACCCTGGGAGGAGGGTAACTATGGCTACACCTTC
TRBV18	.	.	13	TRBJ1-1	CASSRNGNTEAFF	TGTGCCAGCTCGCGTAACGGGAACACTGAAGCTTTCTTT
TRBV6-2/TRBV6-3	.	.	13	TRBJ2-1	CASSHRPYNEQFF	TGTGCCAGCAGCCACAGGCCCTACAATGAGCAGTTCTTC
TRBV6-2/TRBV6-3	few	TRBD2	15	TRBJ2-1	CASSYRGRGDNEQFF	TGTGCCAGCAGTTACAGAGGGAGGGGCGACAATGAGCAGTTCTTC
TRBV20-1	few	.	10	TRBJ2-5	CSAREETQYF	TGCAGTGCTAGGGAAGAGACCCAGTACTTC
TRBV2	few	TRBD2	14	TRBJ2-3	CASSSSGGTDTQYF	TGTGCCAGCAGTTCTAGCGGGGGGACAGATACGCAGTATTTT
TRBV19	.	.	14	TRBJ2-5	CASSMRLAQETQYF	TGTGCCAGTAGTATGAGGTTGGCCCAAGAGACCCAGTACTTC
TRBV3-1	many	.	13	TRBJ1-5	CASSQQYNQPQHF	TGTGCCAGCAGCCAGCAGTATAATCAGCCCCAGCATTTT
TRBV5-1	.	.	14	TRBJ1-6	CASSLGAPNSPLHF	TGCGCCAGCAGCTTGGGAGCCCCTAATTCACCCCTCCACTTT
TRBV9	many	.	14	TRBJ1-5	CASSTRTGNQPQHF	TGTGCCAGCAGCACTAGGACAGGCAATCAGCCCCAGCATTTT
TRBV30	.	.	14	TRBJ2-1	CAWSGRETYNEQFF	TGTGCCTGGAGTGGCAGGGAGACCTACAATGAGCAGTTCTTC
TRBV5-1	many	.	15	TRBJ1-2	CASSLELSGAYGYTF	TGCGCCAGCAGCTTGGAACTTTCAGGGGCCTATGGCTACACCTTC
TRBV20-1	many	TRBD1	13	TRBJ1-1	CSTKDRRNTEAFF	TGCAGTACGAAGGACAGGCGGAACACTGAAGCTTTCTTT
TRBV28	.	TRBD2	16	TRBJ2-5	CASRVGLAGTKETQYF	TGTGCCAGCAGAGTGGGACTAGCGGGGACAAAAGAGACCCAGTACTTC
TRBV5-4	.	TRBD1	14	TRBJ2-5	CASRTGQIQETQYF	TGTGCCAGCAGAACGGGACAGATACAAGAGACCCAGTACTTC
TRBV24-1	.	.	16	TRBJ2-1	CATSEGTSLPYKEQFF	TGTGCCACCAGCGAGGGGACGTCCCTACCTTACAAAGAGCAGTTCTTC
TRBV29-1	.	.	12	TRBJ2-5	CSVVGGRETQYF	TGCAGCGTGGTTGGGGGCCGGGAGACCCAGTACTTC
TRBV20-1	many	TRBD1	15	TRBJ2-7	CSARMWGQGFHEQYF	TGCAGTGCTAGAATGTGGGGACAGGGGTTCCACGAGCAGTACTTC
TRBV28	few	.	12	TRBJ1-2	CASSLRNYGYTF	TGTGCCAGCAGTTTAAGGAACTATGGCTACACCTTC
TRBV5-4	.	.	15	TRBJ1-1	CASSPQGGANTEAFF	TGTGCCAGCAGCCCCCAGGGAGGGGCGAACACTGAAGCTTTCTTT
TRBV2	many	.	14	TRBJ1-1	CASTPGLMNTEAFF	TGTGCCAGCACCCCGGGACTGATGAACACTGAAGCTTTCTTT
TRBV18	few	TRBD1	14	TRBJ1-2	CASSPDTGGEGYTF	TGTGCCAGCTCACCAGACACAGGGGGCGAAGGCTACACCTTC
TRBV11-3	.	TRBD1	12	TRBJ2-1	CASSQGENEQFF	TGTGCCAGCAGCCAGGGGGAGAATGAGCAGTTCTTC
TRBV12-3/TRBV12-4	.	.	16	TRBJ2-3	CASSLGGLVRTDTQYF	TGTGCCAGCAGTTTAGGCGGACTGGTTCGCACAGATACGCAGTATTTT
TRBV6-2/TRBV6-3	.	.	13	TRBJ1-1	CASSYVRGTEAFF	TGTGCCAGCAGTTACGTCAGGGGTACTGAAGCTTTCTTT
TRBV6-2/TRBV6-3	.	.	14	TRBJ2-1	CASLGGAWDNEQFF	TGTGCCAGCTTAGGGGGGGCATGGGACAATGAGCAGTTCTTC
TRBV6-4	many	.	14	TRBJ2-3	CASSQTGFTDTQYF	TGTGCCAGCAGCCAGACGGGATTCACAGATACGCAGTATTTT
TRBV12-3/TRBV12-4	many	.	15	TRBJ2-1	CASSLAAASYNEQFF	TGTGCCAGCAGTTTGGCGGCAGCTTCCTACAATGAGCAGTTCTTC
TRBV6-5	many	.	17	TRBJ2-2	CASSYSSQGGFTGELFF	TGTGCCAGCAGTTACTCGTCGCAGGGTGGTTTTACGGGGGAGCTGTTTTTT
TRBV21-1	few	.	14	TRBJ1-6	CASSKVPVHSPLHF	TGTGCCAGCAGCAAAGTCCCGGTACATTCACCCCTCCACTTT
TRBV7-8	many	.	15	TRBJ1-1	CASSFRTVSNTEAFF	TGTGCCAGCAGCTTTCGGACGGTATCGAACACTGAAGCTTTCTTT
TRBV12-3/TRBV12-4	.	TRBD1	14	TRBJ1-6	CASSLGTGVSPLHF	TGTGCCAGCAGTTTGGGGACAGGGGTTTCACCCCTCCACTTT
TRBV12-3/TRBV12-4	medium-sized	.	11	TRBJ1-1	CASSLGTEAFF	TGTGCCAGCAGTTTGGGGACCGAAGCTTTCTTT
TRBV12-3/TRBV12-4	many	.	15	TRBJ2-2	CASRPGARDTGELFF	TGTGCCAGCAGACCCGGGGCGCGGGACACCGGGGAGCTGTTTTTT
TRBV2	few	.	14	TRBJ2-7	CASSEAEGAREQYF	TGTGCCAGCAGTGAAGCGGAAGGGGCAAGGGAGCAGTACTTC
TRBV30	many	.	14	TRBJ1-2	CAWSVNRGVGGYTF	TGTGCCTGGAGTGTAAACCGCGGGGTCGGTGGCTACACCTTC
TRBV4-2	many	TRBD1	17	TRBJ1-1	CASSQDLTGGENTEAFF	TGTGCCAGCAGCCAAGATTTGACAGGGGGCGAGAACACTGAAGCTTTCTTT
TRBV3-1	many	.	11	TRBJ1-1	CASRGGAEAFF	TGTGCCAGCCGAGGGGGGGCTGAAGCTTTCTTT
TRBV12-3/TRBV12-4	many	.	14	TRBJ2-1	CASSPGYAGNEQFF	TGTGCCAGCAGTCCGGGATATGCGGGCAATGAGCAGTTCTTC
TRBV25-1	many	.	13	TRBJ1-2	CASSSMGNYGYTF	TGTGCCAGCAGCTCCATGGGGAACTATGGCTACACCTTC
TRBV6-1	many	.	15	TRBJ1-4	CASSEAGSGTEKLFF	TGTGCCAGCAGTGAAGCGGGCTCCGGGACTGAAAAACTGTTTTTT
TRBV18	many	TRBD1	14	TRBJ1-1	CASSPDRANTEAFF	TGTGCCAGCTCACCCGACAGGGCGAACACTGAAGCTTTCTTT
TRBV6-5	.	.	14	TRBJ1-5	CASSYTVSNQPQHF	TGTGCCAGCAGTTATACCGTTAGCAATCAGCCCCAGCATTTT